This section outlines one T cell receptor (beta chain) sequence together with its context. This record comes from a study of lymphopenia after photon versus proton radiotherapy. The table came from immunoSEQ multiplex PCR; TCRdb's copy has only in-frame clones and leaves some out. The table lists some 170,000 clones, more than 85% of them singletons. This CDR3 region has 16 residues. Germline CDR1 is MNHNY and CDR2 is SVGAGI (reference sequence). V dropped 0 bases and J dropped 0 bases, with 8 bases sitting between them. Sequenced here: peripheral blood, sampled from a patient treated with photon-based radiotherapy. This clonotype was obtained from a man aged 45-65 years with gastric cancer. The chain recombines TRBV6-6 with TRBJ2-2; D remains unclear. This CDR3 is CASSYSRSTNTGELFF. The CDR3, as DNA: TGTGCCAGCAGTTACTCGAGGAGTACGAACACCGGGGAGCTGTTTTTT.